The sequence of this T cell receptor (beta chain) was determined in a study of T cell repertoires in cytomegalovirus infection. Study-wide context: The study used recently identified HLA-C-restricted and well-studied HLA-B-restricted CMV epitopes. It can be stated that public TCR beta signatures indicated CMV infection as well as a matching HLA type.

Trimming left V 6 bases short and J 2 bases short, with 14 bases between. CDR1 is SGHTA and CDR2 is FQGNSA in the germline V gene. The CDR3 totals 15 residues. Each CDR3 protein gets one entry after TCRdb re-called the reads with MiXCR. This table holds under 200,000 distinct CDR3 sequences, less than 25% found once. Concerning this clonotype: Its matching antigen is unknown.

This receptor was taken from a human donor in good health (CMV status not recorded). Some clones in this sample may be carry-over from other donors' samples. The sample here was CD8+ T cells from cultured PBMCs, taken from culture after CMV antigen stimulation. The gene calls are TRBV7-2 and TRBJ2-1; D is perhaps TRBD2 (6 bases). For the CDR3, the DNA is TGTGCCAGCAGTCGGAGGGTCATTCCCTACAATGAGCAGTTCTTC. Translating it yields CASSRRVIPYNEQFF.